This T cell receptor (beta chain) stems from a study of radiation and T cells in renal cell carcinoma. This table comes from immunoSEQ multiplex PCR, and its TCRdb copy is limited to in-frame clones, with some not included. The sample has 60,000 to 95,000 clones, around four fifths seen once. Noted time point: blood 4 weeks post-SBRT, at nephrectomy. Treatment denoted: 15 Gy SBRT to primary tumor, nephrectomy 4 weeks later. Overall study findings and caveats: Top tumor clonotypes rose in blood 2 weeks post-radiation, then contracted. Baseline intratumoral clonotype presence is unknown without pretreatment biopsies.

Note on this clone: The antigen is not known.

The TCR originated in a woman aged 60-75 years with renal cell carcinoma. Sequenced material: blood, taken from a patient whose treatment included radiotherapy and nephrectomy.

The CDR3 sequence: CASSQVFPPSRGNTGELFF. The CDR3 DNA sequence: TGTGCCAGCAGCCAAGTGTTCCCGCCCTCCCGAGGGAACACCGGGGAGCTGTTTTTT. V gene TRBV4-2 combines with J gene TRBJ2-2; D not certain. Per the germline V gene, CDR1 is LGHNA and CDR2 is YNFKEQ. The CDR3 runs 19 residues. The germline V and J ends were trimmed by 1 base and 1 base, with 19 bases remaining between them.